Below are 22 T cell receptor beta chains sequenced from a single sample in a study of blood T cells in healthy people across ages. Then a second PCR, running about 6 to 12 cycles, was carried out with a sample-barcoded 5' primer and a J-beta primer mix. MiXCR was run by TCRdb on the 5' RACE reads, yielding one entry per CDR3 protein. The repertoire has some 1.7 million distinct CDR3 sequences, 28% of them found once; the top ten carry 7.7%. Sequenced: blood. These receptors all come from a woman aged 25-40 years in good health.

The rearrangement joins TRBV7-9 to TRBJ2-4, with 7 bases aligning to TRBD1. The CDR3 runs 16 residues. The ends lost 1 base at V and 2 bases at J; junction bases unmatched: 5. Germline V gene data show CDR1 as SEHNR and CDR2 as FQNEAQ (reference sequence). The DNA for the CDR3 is TGTGCCAGCAGCTTAGGTAACAGGGGTACCAAAAACATTCAGTACTTC. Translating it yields CASSLGNRGTKNIQYF. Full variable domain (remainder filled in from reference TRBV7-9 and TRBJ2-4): DTGVSQNPRHKITKRGQNVTFRCDPISEHNRLYWYRQTLGQGPEFLTYFQNEAQLEKSRLLSDRFSAERPKGSFSTLEIQRTEQGDSAMYLCASSLGNRGTKNIQYFGAGTRLSVL.

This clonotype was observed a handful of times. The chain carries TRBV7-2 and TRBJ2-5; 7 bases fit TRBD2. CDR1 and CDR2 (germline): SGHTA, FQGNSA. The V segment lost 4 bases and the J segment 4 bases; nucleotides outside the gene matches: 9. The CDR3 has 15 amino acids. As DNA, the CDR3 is TGTGCCAGCAGCTCAACATTGACTAGCAGAGAGACCCAGTACTTC. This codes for CASSSTLTSRETQYF.

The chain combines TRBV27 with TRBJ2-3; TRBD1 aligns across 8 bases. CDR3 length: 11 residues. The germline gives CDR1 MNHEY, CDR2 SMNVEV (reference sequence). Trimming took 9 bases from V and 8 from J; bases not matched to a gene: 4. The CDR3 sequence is CASQGAGTQYF. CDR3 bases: TGTGCCAGTCAGGGGGCGGGTACGCAGTATTTT.

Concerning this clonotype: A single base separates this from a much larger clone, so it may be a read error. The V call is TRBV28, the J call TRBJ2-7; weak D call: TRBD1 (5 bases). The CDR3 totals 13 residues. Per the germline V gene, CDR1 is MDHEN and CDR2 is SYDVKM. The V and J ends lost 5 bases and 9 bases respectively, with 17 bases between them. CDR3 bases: TGTGCCAGCAGTCCCGGACAACCCGACGGGCAGTACTTC. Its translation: CASSPGQPDGQYF.

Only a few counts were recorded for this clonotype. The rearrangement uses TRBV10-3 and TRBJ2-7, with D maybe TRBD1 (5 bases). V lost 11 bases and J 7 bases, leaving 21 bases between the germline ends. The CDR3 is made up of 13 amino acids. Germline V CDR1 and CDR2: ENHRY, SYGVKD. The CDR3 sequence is CAVSMQGLGEQYF. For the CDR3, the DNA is TGTGCCGTCTCAATGCAGGGCCTTGGGGAGCAGTACTTC.

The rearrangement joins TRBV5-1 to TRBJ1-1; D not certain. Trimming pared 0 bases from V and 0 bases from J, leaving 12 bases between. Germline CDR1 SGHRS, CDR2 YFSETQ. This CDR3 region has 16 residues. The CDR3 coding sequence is TGCGCCAGCAGCTTGGGAACCACAGTTATGAACACTGAAGCTTTCTTT. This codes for CASSLGTTVMNTEAFF.

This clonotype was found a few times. The CDR3 sequence is CASRRTGKQTQYF. For the CDR3, the DNA is TGTGCCAGCAGGAGGACAGGGAAGCAGACCCAGTACTTC. The chain has TRBV7-2 and TRBJ2-5, with TRBD1 matching 8 bases. The CDR3 runs 13 residues. Germline CDR1 reads SGHTA; CDR2 reads FQGNSA. With 6 bases clipped from V and 6 bases from J, the junction kept 6 bases outside the gene matches.

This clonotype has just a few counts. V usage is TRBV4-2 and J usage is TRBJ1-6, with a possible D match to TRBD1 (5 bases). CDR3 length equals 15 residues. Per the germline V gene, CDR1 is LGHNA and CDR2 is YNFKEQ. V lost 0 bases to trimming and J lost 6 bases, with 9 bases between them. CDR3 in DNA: TGTGCCAGCAGCCAAGAAAGGGGAGGTAATTCACCCCTCCACTTT. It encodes CASSQERGGNSPLHF.

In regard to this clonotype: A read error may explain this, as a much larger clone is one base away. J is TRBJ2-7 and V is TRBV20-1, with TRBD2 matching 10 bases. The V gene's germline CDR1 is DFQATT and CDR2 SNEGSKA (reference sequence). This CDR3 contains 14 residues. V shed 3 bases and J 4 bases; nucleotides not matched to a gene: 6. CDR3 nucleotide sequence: TGCAGTGCTAGGAGGGGGACTAGCGAGTACGAGCAGTACTTC. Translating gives CSARRGTSEYEQYF.

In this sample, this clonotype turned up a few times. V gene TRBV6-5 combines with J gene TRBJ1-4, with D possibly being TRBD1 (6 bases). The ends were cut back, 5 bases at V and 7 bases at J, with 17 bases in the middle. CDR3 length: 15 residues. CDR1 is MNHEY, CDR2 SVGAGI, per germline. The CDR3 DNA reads TGTGCCAGCAGTCGAAGGACAGCCCAGGGTGAAAAACTGTTTTTT. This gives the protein CASSRRTAQGEKLFF.

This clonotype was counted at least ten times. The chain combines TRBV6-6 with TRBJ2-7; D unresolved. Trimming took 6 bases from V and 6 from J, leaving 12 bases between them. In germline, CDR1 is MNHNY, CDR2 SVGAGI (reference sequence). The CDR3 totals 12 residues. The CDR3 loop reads CASRASAGEQYF. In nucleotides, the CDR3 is TGTGCCAGCAGGGCGTCGGCAGGCGAGCAGTACTTC.

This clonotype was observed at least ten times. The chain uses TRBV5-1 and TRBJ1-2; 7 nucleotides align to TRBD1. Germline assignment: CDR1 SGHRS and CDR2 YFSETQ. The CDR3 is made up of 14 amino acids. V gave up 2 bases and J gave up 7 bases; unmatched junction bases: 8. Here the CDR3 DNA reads TGCGCCAGCAGCTTAACAGGGGAAGCAGTTGGCTACACCTTC. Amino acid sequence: CASSLTGEAVGYTF.

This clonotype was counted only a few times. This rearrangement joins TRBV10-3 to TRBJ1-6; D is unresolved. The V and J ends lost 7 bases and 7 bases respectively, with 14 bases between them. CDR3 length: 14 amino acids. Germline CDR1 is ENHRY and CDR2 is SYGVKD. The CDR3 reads CAITGSMLNSPLHF. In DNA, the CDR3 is TGTGCCATCACGGGATCAATGCTGAATTCACCCCTCCACTTT.

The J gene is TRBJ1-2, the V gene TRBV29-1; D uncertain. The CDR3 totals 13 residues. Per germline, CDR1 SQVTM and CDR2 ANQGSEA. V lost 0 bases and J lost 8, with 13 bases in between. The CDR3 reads CSVEDLRERGYTF. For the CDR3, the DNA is TGCAGCGTTGAAGATTTGCGGGAGCGGGGCTACACCTTC.

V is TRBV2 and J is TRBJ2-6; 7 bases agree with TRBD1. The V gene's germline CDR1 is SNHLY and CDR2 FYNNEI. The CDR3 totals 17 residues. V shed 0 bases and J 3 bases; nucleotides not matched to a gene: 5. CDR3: CASSEALGTVGANVLTF. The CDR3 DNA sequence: TGTGCCAGCAGTGAAGCGCTTGGGACAGTTGGGGCCAACGTCCTGACTTTC.

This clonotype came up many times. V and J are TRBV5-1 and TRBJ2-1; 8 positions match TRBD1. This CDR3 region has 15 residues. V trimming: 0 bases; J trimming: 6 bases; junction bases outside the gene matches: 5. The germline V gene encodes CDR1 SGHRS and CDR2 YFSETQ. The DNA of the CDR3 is TGCGCCAGCAGCTTGGGCGGTACAGGGGGCAATGAGCAGTTCTTC. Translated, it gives CASSLGGTGGNEQFF.

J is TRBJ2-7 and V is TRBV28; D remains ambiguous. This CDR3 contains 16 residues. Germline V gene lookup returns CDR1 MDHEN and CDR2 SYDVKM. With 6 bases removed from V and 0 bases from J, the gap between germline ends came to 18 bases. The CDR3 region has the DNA TGTGCCAGCAGATGGCTCGGCGGAGCGAGCTCCTACGAGCAGTACTTC. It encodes CASRWLGGASSYEQYF.

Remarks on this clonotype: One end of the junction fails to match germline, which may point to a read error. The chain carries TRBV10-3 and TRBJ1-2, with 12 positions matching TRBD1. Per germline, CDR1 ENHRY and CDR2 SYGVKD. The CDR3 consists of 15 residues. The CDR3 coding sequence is TGTGCCATAGTCGGGACAGGGGGCGCTAACTATGACTACACCTTC. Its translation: CAIVGTGGANYDYTF.

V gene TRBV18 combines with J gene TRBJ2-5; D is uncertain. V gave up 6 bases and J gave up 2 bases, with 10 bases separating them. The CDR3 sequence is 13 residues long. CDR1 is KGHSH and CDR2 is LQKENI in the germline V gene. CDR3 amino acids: CASSSALQETQYF. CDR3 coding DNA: TGTGCCAGCTCCTCGGCTTTACAAGAGACCCAGTACTTC.

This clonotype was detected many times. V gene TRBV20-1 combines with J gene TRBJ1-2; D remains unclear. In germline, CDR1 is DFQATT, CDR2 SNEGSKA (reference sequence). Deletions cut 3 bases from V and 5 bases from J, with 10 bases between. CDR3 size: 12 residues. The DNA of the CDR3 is TGCAGTGCTAGGGAAATAGAGTATGGCTACACCTTC. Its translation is CSAREIEYGYTF.

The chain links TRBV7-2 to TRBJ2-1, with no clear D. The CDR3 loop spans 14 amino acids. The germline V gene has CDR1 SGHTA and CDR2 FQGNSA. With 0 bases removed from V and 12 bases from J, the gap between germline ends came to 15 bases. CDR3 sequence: CASSLAVGPAGQFF. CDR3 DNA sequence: TGTGCCAGCAGCTTAGCTGTGGGTCCAGCTGGGCAGTTCTTC.

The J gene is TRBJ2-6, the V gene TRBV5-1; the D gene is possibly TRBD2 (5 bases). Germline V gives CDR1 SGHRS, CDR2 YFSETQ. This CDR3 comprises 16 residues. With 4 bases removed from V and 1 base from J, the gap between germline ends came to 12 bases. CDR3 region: CASSIGLYSGANVLTF. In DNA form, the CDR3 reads TGCGCCAGCAGCATTGGACTCTATTCTGGGGCCAACGTCCTGACTTTC.